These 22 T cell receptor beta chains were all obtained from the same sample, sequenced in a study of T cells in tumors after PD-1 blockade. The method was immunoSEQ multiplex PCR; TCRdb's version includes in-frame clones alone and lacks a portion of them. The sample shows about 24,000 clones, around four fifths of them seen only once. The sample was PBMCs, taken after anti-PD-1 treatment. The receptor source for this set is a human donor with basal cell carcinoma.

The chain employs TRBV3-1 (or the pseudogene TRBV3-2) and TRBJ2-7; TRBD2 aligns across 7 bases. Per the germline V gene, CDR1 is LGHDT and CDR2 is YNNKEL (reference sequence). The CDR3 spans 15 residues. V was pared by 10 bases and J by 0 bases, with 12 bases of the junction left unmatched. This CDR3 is CATAGPGGSSYEQYF. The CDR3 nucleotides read TGTGCCACCGCTGGGCCGGGGGGTAGCTCCTACGAGCAGTACTTC.

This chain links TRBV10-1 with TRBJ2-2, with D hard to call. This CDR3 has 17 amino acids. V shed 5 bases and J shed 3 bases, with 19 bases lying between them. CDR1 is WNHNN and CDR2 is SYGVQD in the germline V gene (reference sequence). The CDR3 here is CASSHGVGFGDTGELFF. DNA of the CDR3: TGCGCCAGCAGTCACGGAGTGGGTTTTGGGGACACCGGGGAGCTGTTTTTT.

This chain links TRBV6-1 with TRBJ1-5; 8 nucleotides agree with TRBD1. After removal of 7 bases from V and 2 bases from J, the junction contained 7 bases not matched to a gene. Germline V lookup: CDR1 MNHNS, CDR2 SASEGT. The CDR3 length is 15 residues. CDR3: CASTPMGQGNQPQHF. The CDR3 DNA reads TGTGCCAGCACCCCGATGGGACAGGGCAATCAGCCCCAGCATTTT.

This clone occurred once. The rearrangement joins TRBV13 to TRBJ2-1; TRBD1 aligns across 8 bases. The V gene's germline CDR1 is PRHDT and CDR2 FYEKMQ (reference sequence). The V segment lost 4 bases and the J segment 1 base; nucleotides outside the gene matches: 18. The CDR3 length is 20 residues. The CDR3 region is CASSSSDGQGATYSYNEQFF. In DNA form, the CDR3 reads TGTGCCAGCAGCTCTAGCGATGGGCAGGGGGCGACGTATTCCTACAATGAGCAGTTCTTC.

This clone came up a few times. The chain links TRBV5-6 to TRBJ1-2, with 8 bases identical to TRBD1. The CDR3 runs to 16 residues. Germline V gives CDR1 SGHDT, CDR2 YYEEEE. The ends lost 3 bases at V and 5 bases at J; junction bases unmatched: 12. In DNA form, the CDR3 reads TGTGCCAGCAGCTCTCAGGGGGCCGGTCTTTGGTATGGCTACACCTTC. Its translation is CASSSQGAGLWYGYTF.

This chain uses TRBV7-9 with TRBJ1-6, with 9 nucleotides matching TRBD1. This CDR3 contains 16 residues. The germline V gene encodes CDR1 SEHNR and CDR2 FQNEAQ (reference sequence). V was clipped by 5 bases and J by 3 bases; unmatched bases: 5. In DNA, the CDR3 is TGTGCCAGCAGCATGGGACAGGGTTTCTATAATTCACCCCTCCACTTT. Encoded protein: CASSMGQGFYNSPLHF.

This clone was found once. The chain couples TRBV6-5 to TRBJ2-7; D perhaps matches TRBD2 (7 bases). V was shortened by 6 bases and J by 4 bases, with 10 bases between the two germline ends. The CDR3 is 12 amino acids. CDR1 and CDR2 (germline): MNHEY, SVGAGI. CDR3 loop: CASRGGPYEQYF. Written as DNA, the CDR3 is TGTGCCAGCAGGGGGGGGCCGTACGAGCAGTACTTC.

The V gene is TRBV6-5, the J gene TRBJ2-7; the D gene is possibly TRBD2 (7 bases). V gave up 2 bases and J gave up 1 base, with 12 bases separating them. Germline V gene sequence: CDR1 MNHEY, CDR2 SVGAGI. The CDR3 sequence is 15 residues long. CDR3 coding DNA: TGTGCCAGCAGTTACGGGAGGGGGGGGTCCTACGAGCAGTACTTC. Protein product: CASSYGRGGSYEQYF.

This chain's CDR3 is CASSLERGTGELFF. The DNA for the CDR3 is TGCGCCAGCAGCTTGGAGCGGGGCACCGGGGAGCTGTTTTTT. The chain uses TRBV5-1 and TRBJ2-2; 7 bases match TRBD2. Germline values: CDR1 SGHRS, CDR2 YFSETQ. The J segment lost 4 bases and the V segment lost 0 bases, leaving 0 bases of the junction unmatched. The CDR3 length is 14 residues.

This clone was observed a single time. The DNA for the CDR3 is TGCGCCAGCAGCTTGGAGGGGCTTCGCGCAGATACGCAGTATTTT. Its protein is CASSLEGLRADTQYF. This chain links TRBV5-1 with TRBJ2-3; perhaps TRBD1 as D (5 bases). The CDR3 extends over 15 amino acids. Germline V lookup: CDR1 SGHRS, CDR2 YFSETQ. Trimming took off 0 bases at V and 4 bases at J, with 12 bases between the two ends.

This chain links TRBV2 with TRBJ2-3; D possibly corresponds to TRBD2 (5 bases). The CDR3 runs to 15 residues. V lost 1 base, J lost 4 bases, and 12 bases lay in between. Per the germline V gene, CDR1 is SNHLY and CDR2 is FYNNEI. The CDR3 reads CASSEGRTDADTQYF. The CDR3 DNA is TGTGCCAGCAGTGAAGGGAGGACGGATGCAGATACGCAGTATTTT.

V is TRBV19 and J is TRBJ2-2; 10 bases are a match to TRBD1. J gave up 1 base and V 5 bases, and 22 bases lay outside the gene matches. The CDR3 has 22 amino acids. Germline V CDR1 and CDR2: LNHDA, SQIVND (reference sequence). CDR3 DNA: TGTGCCAGTAGTCTTAATCGTGTGGGACAGGGGCGCGGGGCGGTGAACACCGGGGAGCTGTTTTTT. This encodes CASSLNRVGQGRGAVNTGELFF.

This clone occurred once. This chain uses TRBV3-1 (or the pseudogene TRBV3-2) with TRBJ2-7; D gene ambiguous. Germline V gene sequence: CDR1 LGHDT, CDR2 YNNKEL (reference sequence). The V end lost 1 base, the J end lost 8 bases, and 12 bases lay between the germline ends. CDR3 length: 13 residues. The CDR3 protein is CASSQGLILQQYF. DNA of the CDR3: TGTGCCAGCAGCCAAGGTTTGATTCTCCAGCAGTACTTC.

The DNA for the CDR3 is TGTGCCAGCAACTCCCTTGGGGCAGAAGCAGGAACTAATGAAAAACTGTTTTTT. Translating it yields CASNSLGAEAGTNEKLFF. V is TRBV7-9 and J is TRBJ1-4; tentatively, D is TRBD1 (5 bases). From germline, CDR1 is SEHNR and CDR2 FQNEAQ (reference sequence). The CDR3 is made up of 18 amino acids. The V end was cut by 7 bases, the J end by 1 base, with 22 bases between.

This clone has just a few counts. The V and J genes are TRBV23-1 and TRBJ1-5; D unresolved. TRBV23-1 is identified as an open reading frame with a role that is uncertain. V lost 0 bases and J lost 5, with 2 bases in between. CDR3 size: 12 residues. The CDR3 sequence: CASSQSDQPQHF. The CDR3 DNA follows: TGCGCCAGCAGTCAATCGGATCAGCCCCAGCATTTT.

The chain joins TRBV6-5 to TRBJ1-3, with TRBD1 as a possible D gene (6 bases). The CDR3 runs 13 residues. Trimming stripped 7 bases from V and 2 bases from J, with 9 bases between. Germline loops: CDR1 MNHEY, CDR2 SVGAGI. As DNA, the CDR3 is TGTGCCAGCACAGGGGTCGCTGGAAACACCATATATTTT. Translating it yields CASTGVAGNTIYF.

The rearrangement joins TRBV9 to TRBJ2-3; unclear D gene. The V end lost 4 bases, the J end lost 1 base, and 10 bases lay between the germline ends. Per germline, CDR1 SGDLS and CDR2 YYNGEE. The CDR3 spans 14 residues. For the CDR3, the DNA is TGTGCCAGCAGCCCTCGGACGGGCACAGATACGCAGTATTTT. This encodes CASSPRTGTDTQYF.

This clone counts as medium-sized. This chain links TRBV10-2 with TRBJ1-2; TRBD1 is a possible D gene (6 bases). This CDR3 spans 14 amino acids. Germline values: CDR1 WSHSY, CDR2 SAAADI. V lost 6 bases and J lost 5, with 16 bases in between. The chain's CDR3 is CASSRAEGGYGYTF. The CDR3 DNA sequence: TGCGCCAGCAGCCGGGCCGAGGGGGGGTATGGCTACACCTTC.

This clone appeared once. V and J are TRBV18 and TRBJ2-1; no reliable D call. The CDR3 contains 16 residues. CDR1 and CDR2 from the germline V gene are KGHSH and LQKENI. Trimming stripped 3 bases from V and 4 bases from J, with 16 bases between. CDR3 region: CASSPPDIRGYNEQFF. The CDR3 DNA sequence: TGTGCCAGCTCACCCCCTGATATACGTGGGTACAATGAGCAGTTCTTC.

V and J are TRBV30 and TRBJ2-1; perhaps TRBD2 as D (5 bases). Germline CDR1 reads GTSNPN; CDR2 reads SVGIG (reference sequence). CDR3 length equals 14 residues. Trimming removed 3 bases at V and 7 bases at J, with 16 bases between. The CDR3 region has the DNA TGTGCCTGGAGCTCCGGGGTGAGGGCTAATGAGCAGTTCTTC. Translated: CAWSSGVRANEQFF. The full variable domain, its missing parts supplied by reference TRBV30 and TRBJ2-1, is SQTIHQWPATLVQPVGSPLSLECTVEGTSNPNLYWYRQAAGRGLQLLFYSVGIGQISSEVPQNLSASRPQDRQFILSSKKLLLSDSGFYLCAWSSGVRANEQFFGPGTRLTVL.

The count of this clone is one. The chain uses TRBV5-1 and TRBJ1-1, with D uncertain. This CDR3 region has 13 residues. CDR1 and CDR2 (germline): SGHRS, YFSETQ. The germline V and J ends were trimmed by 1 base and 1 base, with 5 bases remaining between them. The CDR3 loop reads CASSLRSNTEAFF. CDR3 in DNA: TGCGCCAGCAGCTTGCGGTCGAACACTGAAGCTTTCTTT.

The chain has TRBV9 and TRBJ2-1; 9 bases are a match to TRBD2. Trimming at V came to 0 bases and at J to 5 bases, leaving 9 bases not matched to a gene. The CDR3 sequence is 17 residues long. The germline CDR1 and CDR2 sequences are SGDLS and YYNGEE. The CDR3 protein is CASSVVGQRGADNEQFF. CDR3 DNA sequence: TGTGCCAGCAGCGTAGTAGGCCAGCGGGGGGCAGACAATGAGCAGTTCTTC.